This is a list of T cell receptor beta chains from one sample in a study of post-analysis software for immune sequencing data. MiXCR, run by TCRdb on the PCR reads, gives a single entry per CDR3 protein. The repertoire holds about 170,000 distinct CDR3 sequences, with 30% as singletons. Sequenced: blood. The source is a girl aged 10 to 17 with multiple sclerosis. The CDR3 runs from the conserved cysteine through the conserved F or W. Fields, in order: J gene, clone size, D gene, V gene, CDR3 length, CDR3 protein, CDR3 DNA. The D gene is left open where the match is weak. Expanded clones get a size class; other rows say once, few or many, or leave the size out.

>TRBJ2-1|many|TRBD2|TRBV29-1|14
CSVKSRTSGSRQFF
TGCAGCGTGAAGTCCCGGACTAGCGGGAGTCGGCAGTTCTTC
>TRBJ2-7|NA|NA|TRBV20-1|13
CSAPGTVPDVTYF
TGCAGTGCCCCCGGGACGGTACCTGATGTGACGTACTTC
>TRBJ1-1|many|TRBD1|TRBV29-1|14
CMGDRVLGGTEAFF
TGCATGGGGGACAGGGTATTGGGCGGCACTGAAGCTTTCTTT
>TRBJ2-1|few|NA|TRBV2|14
CASSEASAYNEQFF
TGTGCCAGCAGTGAAGCTTCCGCCTACAATGAGCAGTTCTTC
>TRBJ2-6|few|NA|TRBV9|13
CASSVVGTNVLTF
TGTGCCAGCAGCGTAGTGGGTACCAACGTCCTGACTTTC
>TRBJ2-1|NA|NA|TRBV27|12
CASSHEDNEQFF
TGTGCCAGCAGTCACGAGGACAATGAGCAGTTCTTC
>TRBJ1-1|few|NA|TRBV12-3/TRBV12-4|13
CASSTDENTEAFF
TGTGCCAGCAGTACCGACGAGAACACTGAAGCTTTCTTT
>TRBJ1-2|many|NA|TRBV20-1|14
CSARHHGSTYGYTF
TGCAGTGCTAGACACCACGGCAGCACGTATGGCTACACCTTC
>TRBJ2-7|NA|NA|TRBV20-1|14
CSALSGTKAYEQYF
TGCAGTGCCCTATCCGGGACAAAGGCCTACGAGCAGTACTTC
>TRBJ2-2|few|NA|TRBV12-3/TRBV12-4|13
CASSGTRAGELFF
TGTGCCAGCAGTGGGACCCGGGCGGGGGAGCTGTTTTTT
>TRBJ2-7|many|NA|TRBV5-1|15
CASSLSQGEHYEQYF
TGCGCCAGCAGCTTGTCGCAGGGTGAACACTACGAGCAGTACTTC
>TRBJ2-1|many|NA|TRBV7-2|14
CASSPGGIGNEQFF
TGTGCCAGCAGCCCAGGGGGGATTGGCAATGAGCAGTTCTTC
>TRBJ2-1|many|NA|TRBV7-2|15
CASSLGGALYNEQFF
TGTGCCAGCAGCTTGGGCGGGGCCCTTTACAATGAGCAGTTCTTC
>TRBJ2-1|NA|NA|TRBV11-2|15
CASSTFIVSYNEQFF
TGTGCCAGCAGCACCTTTATAGTCTCCTACAATGAGCAGTTCTTC
>TRBJ1-1|NA|NA|TRBV4-2|14
CASSQVGLGTEAFF
TGTGCCAGCAGCCAAGTTGGGTTGGGCACTGAAGCTTTCTTT
>TRBJ2-1|few|NA|TRBV5-1|16
CASSLEPILGYNEQFF
TGCGCCAGCAGCTTGGAACCCATCCTGGGGTACAATGAGCAGTTCTTC
>TRBJ2-5|NA|TRBD2|TRBV7-9|14
CASSCGLDLETQYF
TGTGCCAGCAGCTGCGGACTAGATTTGGAGACCCAGTACTTC
>TRBJ1-2|many|NA|TRBV5-1|14
CASSLDPGPYGYTF
TGCGCCAGCAGCTTGGATCCAGGACCCTATGGCTACACCTTC
>TRBJ2-5|many|TRBD2|TRBV5-1|16
CASSWTSGSRQETQYF
TGCGCCAGCAGCTGGACCAGCGGGAGTAGGCAAGAGACCCAGTACTTC
>TRBJ2-5|NA|NA|TRBV6-6|14
CASSYSGLGETQYF
TGTGCCAGCAGTTACTCAGGGCTGGGGGAGACCCAGTACTTC
>TRBJ2-2|NA|NA|TRBV14|15
CASSLSSGSSWELFF
TGTGCCAGCAGCCTGAGCTCGGGATCCTCATGGGAGCTGTTTTTT
>TRBJ2-5|few|NA|TRBV12-3/TRBV12-4|14
CASSEDYGLNEQYF
TGTGCCAGCAGCGAGGACTATGGACTTAATGAGCAGTACTTC
>TRBJ2-5|many|NA|TRBV20-1|13
CSARRGGEETQYF
TGCAGTGCTAGACGAGGGGGGGAAGAGACCCAGTACTTC
>TRBJ2-3|many|TRBD2|TRBV10-3|15
CAILASGNEADTQYF
TGTGCCATCTTAGCTAGCGGGAATGAAGCAGATACGCAGTATTTT
>TRBJ1-6|NA|NA|TRBV6-6|17
CASINSRESSYNSPLHF
TGTGCCAGCATCAACTCCAGGGAGAGCTCCTATAATTCACCCCTCCACTTT
>TRBJ2-1|NA|NA|TRBV7-9|14
CASSLARPYNEQFF
TGTGCCAGCAGCTTAGCTAGGCCCTACAATGAGCAGTTCTTC
>TRBJ2-3|NA|NA|TRBV7-8|13
CASSPRFPDTQYF
TGTGCCAGCTCCCCTCGGTTCCCAGATACGCAGTATTTT
>TRBJ2-6|NA|TRBD1|TRBV7-8|17
CASSLRQGATGANVLTF
TGTGCCAGCAGCTTAAGGCAGGGGGCCACTGGGGCCAACGTCCTGACTTTC
>TRBJ2-1|NA|TRBD2|TRBV7-9|15
CASSLLADERNEQFF
TGTGCCAGCAGTCTTCTAGCGGACGAACGCAATGAGCAGTTCTTC
>TRBJ2-1|many|NA|TRBV6-5|13
CASSYSVANEQFF
TGTGCCAGCAGTTACTCTGTCGCGAATGAGCAGTTCTTC
>TRBJ2-7|NA|TRBD1|TRBV11-2|16
CASSLRRDRGAYEQYF
TGTGCCAGCAGCTTAAGGCGGGACAGGGGAGCCTACGAGCAGTACTTC
>TRBJ1-2|few|TRBD1|TRBV7-3|16
CASSLKRDRQNYGYTF
TGTGCCAGCAGCTTAAAACGGGACAGACAGAACTATGGCTACACCTTC
>TRBJ2-5|NA|TRBD1|TRBV7-8|16
CASSKETTGGGETQYF
TGTGCCAGCAGCAAAGAGACGACAGGGGGAGGAGAGACCCAGTACTTC
>TRBJ2-3|NA|NA|TRBV12-3/TRBV12-4|13
CASSLAITDMQYF
TGTGCCAGCAGCCTTGCCATAACAGATATGCAATATTTT
>TRBJ1-1|NA|NA|TRBV10-3|13
CAISGLRNTEAFF
TGTGCCATCAGTGGACTAAGGAACACTGAAGCTTTCTTT
>TRBJ2-5|NA|NA|TRBV10-3|12
CAISERQETQYF
TGTGCCATCAGTGAACGGCAAGAGACCCAGTACTTC
>TRBJ2-4|NA|TRBD1|TRBV4-2|16
CASSHPGQGTKNIQYF
TGTGCCAGCAGCCACCCGGGACAGGGGACTAAAAACATTCAGTACTTC
>TRBJ1-5|few|TRBD1|TRBV6-2/TRBV6-3|18
CASSHRDRATYSNQPQHF
TGTGCCAGCAGTCACCGAGACAGGGCTACATATAGCAATCAGCCCCAGCATTTT
>TRBJ1-6|NA|NA|TRBV18|14
CASSPAGGDSPLHF
TGTGCCAGCTCACCTGCGGGTGGGGATTCACCCCTCCACTTT
>TRBJ2-1|few|TRBD2|TRBV20-1|15
CSARDSQRGNNEQFF
TGCAGTGCTAGAGATTCTCAGCGGGGAAACAATGAGCAGTTCTTC
>TRBJ1-5|NA|NA|TRBV28|15
CAGRYEPGHQQPQHF
TGTGCCGGCAGATACGAACCGGGACATCAACAGCCCCAGCATTTT
>TRBJ2-7|few|NA|TRBV21-1|16
CASSPPSGRPSYEQYF
TGTGCCAGCAGCCCCCCTAGCGGGAGGCCGTCCTACGAGCAGTACTTC
>TRBJ2-6|many|NA|TRBV7-8|16
CASSFRSLSGANVLTF
TGTGCCAGCAGCTTTAGGAGTCTCTCTGGGGCCAACGTCCTGACTTTC
>TRBJ2-3|few|TRBD1|TRBV2|12
CATRQGSDTQYF
TGTGCCACCCGACAGGGTTCAGATACGCAGTATTTT
>TRBJ1-2|NA|NA|TRBV30|10
CAWSRAADTF
TGTGCCTGGAGTCGGGCAGCAGACACCTTC
>TRBJ1-2|many|NA|TRBV6-1|15
CASSEALQGRHGYTF
TGTGCCAGCAGTGAAGCGCTCCAGGGCCGTCACGGCTACACCTTC
>TRBJ2-3|many|NA|TRBV5-1|14
CASSPGERTDTQYF
TGCGCCAGCAGCCCAGGCGAGAGAACAGATACGCAGTATTTT
>TRBJ2-2|few|NA|TRBV5-5|14
CASSFQLNTGELFF
TGTGCCAGCAGCTTTCAGCTTAACACCGGGGAGCTGTTTTTT
>TRBJ1-2|NA|NA|TRBV5-1|16
CASSLVLSGQYYGYTF
TGCGCCAGCAGCTTGGTTCTGTCGGGGCAATACTATGGCTACACCTTC
>TRBJ2-7|many|TRBD2|TRBV27|15
CASSLSPSGVYEQYF
TGTGCCAGCAGTTTATCCCCCAGCGGGGTCTACGAGCAGTACTTC
>TRBJ2-5|many|TRBD2|TRBV28|15
CASSSQRGYQETQYF
TGTGCCAGCAGTTCCCAGCGGGGGTATCAAGAGACCCAGTACTTC
>TRBJ1-2|NA|NA|TRBV6-5|14
CASSYSGIDYGYTF
TGTGCCAGCAGTTACTCCGGTATTGACTATGGCTACACCTTC